The 29 T cell receptor beta chains given below trace back to one sample, sequenced in a study of cytomegalovirus exposure and HLA in healthy donors (dated by TCRdb to 2016 to 2017). The library was generated by the immunoSEQ multiplex PCR assay. TCRdb re-hosts the immuneACCESS table, in-frame sequences only. Its copies lack some clones; in the studies checked, an unresolved V gene accounts for under half of them, and the cause for the rest is not known. The sample profile shows 150,000 to 200,000 clones; 84% of them were found once. Less than 9% of the sample is held by the ten biggest clonotypes. The sequenced sample consisted of PBMCs. These receptors all come from a man younger than 30 in good health and CMV-seropositive.

The chain links TRBV28 to TRBJ1-5; TRBD1 aligns across 7 bases. Trimming cost V 8 bases and J 5 bases; bases outside gene matches: 9. This CDR3 is 14 amino acids long. Per the germline V gene, CDR1 is MDHEN and CDR2 is SYDVKM. The CDR3 spells CASGDGQVYQPQHF. As DNA, the CDR3 is TGTGCCAGCGGCGACGGACAGGTTTATCAGCCCCAGCATTTT.

V and J are TRBV6-4 and TRBJ2-1; 9 bases align to TRBD2. The CDR3 consists of 16 residues. Trimming at V came to 3 bases and at J to 9 bases, leaving 12 bases not matched to a gene. The germline V gene encodes CDR1 MRHNA and CDR2 SNTAGT. The CDR3 here is CASSEFASGNFGEQFF. CDR3 in DNA: TGTGCCAGCAGTGAATTCGCTAGCGGGAATTTCGGTGAGCAGTTCTTC.

This chain connects TRBV9 to TRBJ1-2, with D hard to call. The ends were cut back, 4 bases at V and 13 bases at J, with 14 bases in the middle. In germline, CDR1 is SGDLS, CDR2 YYNGEE. The CDR3 contains 11 residues. CDR3 residues: CASSSIRGGTF. CDR3 in DNA: TGTGCCAGCAGCAGTATCCGAGGAGGCACCTTC.

The chain carries TRBV4-2 and TRBJ2-1, with 12 bases matching TRBD2. CDR1 is LGHNA and CDR2 is YNFKEQ in the germline V gene. Trimming cost V 4 bases and J 5 bases; bases outside gene matches: 12. The CDR3 has 18 residues. The CDR3 reads CASSPWRPGLAGNNEQFF. In DNA, the CDR3 is TGTGCCAGCAGCCCTTGGAGGCCCGGACTAGCGGGGAACAATGAGCAGTTCTTC.

This clone was counted between two and nine times. This rearrangement joins TRBV5-6 to TRBJ1-2; 9 bases align to TRBD1. Germline CDR1 is SGHDT and CDR2 is YYEEEE. The trim removed 4 bases at V and 4 bases at J, leaving 8 bases unmatched. This CDR3 has 15 amino acids. CDR3 in DNA: TGTGCCAGCAGCCCCGGGACAGGGAGCTTCTATGGCTACACCTTC. This codes for CASSPGTGSFYGYTF.

The V and J genes are TRBV9 and TRBJ2-7; possibly TRBD2 for D (6 bases). The germline CDR1 and CDR2 sequences are SGDLS and YYNGEE. The CDR3 is 15 residues long. Trimming took 2 bases from V and 0 from J, leaving 12 bases between them. The CDR3 here is CASSVGGDPSYEQYF. The CDR3 DNA sequence: TGTGCCAGCAGCGTCGGGGGAGACCCCTCCTACGAGCAGTACTTC.

V is TRBV7-9 and J is TRBJ2-1, with 7 bases matching TRBD2. CDR3 size: 16 residues. In germline, CDR1 is SEHNR, CDR2 FQNEAQ (reference sequence). Trimming cost V 1 base and J 0 bases; bases outside gene matches: 3. The CDR3, as DNA: TGTGCCAGCAGCTTAGTTGGCGGGAGCTCCTACAATGAGCAGTTCTTC. This codes for CASSLVGGSSYNEQFF.

J is TRBJ1-2 and V is TRBV5-4, with 7 bases aligning to TRBD1. Germline V gives CDR1 SGHNT, CDR2 YYREEE (reference sequence). The CDR3 length is 13 residues. Trimming took 4 bases from V and 2 from J; bases not matched to a gene: 2. As DNA, the CDR3 is TGTGCCAGCAGCCGGGGACAGAACTATGGCTACACCTTC. It yields the protein CASSRGQNYGYTF.

CDR3: CASSLDSDTDTQYF. The CDR3 DNA sequence: TGTGCCAGCAGCTTAGATTCAGATACAGATACGCAGTATTTT. The chain uses TRBV11-3 and TRBJ2-3; no clear D gene. Trimming cost V 0 bases and J 3 bases, with 7 bases left between them. CDR1 is SGHNT, CDR2 YENEEA, per germline. The CDR3 sequence is 14 residues long. The complete variable domain, with remaining parts taken from reference TRBV11-3 and TRBJ2-3, reads EAGVVQSPRYKIIEKKQPVAFWCNPISGHNTLYWYLQNLGQGPELLIRYENEEAVDDSQLPKDRFSAERLKGVDSTLKIQPAELGDSAVYLCASSLDSDTDTQYFGPGTRLTVL.

The chain carries TRBV7-2 and TRBJ2-5, with 7 positions matching TRBD2. Trimming cost V 5 bases and J 5 bases; bases outside gene matches: 14. The CDR3 is 16 amino acids. Per the germline V gene, CDR1 is SGHTA and CDR2 is FQGNSA. The DNA of the CDR3 is TGTGCCAGCAGCCGTCAAGGACTAGTGAATGGGGAGACCCAGTACTTC. This encodes CASSRQGLVNGETQYF.

This clone has just a few counts. The V gene is TRBV5-1, the J gene TRBJ2-7, with TRBD2 identical over 7 bases. J lost 2 bases, V lost 4 bases, and 6 bases had no gene match. Germline V gene lookup returns CDR1 SGHRS and CDR2 YFSETQ. This CDR3 spans 14 amino acids. CDR3 in DNA: TGCGCCAGCAGCATAGCGGGTGAGCCCTACGAGCAGTACTTC. This encodes CASSIAGEPYEQYF.

This sequence joins TRBV7-6 and TRBJ2-1; 7 nucleotides align to TRBD2. Germline values: CDR1 SGHVS, CDR2 FNYEAQ. The CDR3 runs 15 residues. The J segment lost 4 bases and the V segment lost 2 bases, leaving 5 bases of the junction unmatched. CDR3 sequence reads: CASSLNSGPYNEQFF. The CDR3, as DNA: TGTGCCAGCAGCTTAAATAGCGGGCCTTACAATGAGCAGTTCTTC.

The rearrangement uses TRBV5-1 and TRBJ2-7, with 8 bases that match TRBD2. The CDR3 sequence is 15 residues long. The germline V gene has CDR1 SGHRS and CDR2 YFSETQ. Losses at the gene ends were 0 bases for V and 2 bases for J; bases not matched to a gene: 4. CDR3 coding DNA: TGCGCCAGCAGCTTGGATGGGACTAGGGCCTACGAGCAGTACTTC. Amino acids: CASSLDGTRAYEQYF. Full variable domain (remainder filled in from reference TRBV5-1 and TRBJ2-7): KAGVTQTPRYLIKTRGQQVTLSCSPISGHRSVSWYQQTPGQGLQFLFEYFSETQRNKGNFPGRFSGRQFSNSRSEMNVSTLELGDSALYLCASSLDGTRAYEQYFGPGTRLTVT.

The rearrangement joins TRBV30 to TRBJ2-1; D remains unclear. Between the trimmed V and J ends, which lost 1 base and 4 bases, there was a span of 5 bases. Germline loops: CDR1 GTSNPN, CDR2 SVGIG (reference sequence). CDR3 length: 12 residues. The CDR3: CAWSGIYNEQFF. CDR3 nucleotide sequence: TGTGCCTGGAGTGGTATTTACAATGAGCAGTTCTTC.

This clone was counted only a few times. This sequence joins TRBV29-1 and TRBJ1-3; D gene unclear. The length of the CDR3 is 13 residues. The V gene lost 7 bases and the J gene lost 0 bases, with 10 bases spanning the gap. Germline CDR1 SQVTM, CDR2 ANQGSEA. The CDR3 sequence is CSAQQFSGNTIYF. The CDR3 nucleotides are TGCAGCGCCCAACAGTTCTCTGGAAACACCATATATTTT.

This clone was observed a single time. The chain carries TRBV27 and TRBJ2-2, with 8 bases lining up with TRBD2. CDR3 size: 15 residues. From germline, CDR1 is MNHEY and CDR2 SMNVEV (reference sequence). V lost 6 bases and J lost 6; bases outside the gene matches: 9. CDR3 sequence (DNA): TGTGCCAGCAGCCAAGTAGCGGGATTGGCCGGGGAGCTGTTTTTT. Protein sequence: CASSQVAGLAGELFF.

The chain carries TRBV9 and TRBJ2-1, with 10 bases aligning to TRBD2. Germline-derived CDR1 and CDR2 are SGDLS and YYNGEE. The length of the CDR3 is 16 residues. The J segment lost 7 bases and the V segment lost 0 bases, leaving 7 bases of the junction unmatched. The CDR3 spells CASSVAQLAGINEQFF. The CDR3 DNA reads as TGTGCCAGCAGCGTAGCTCAACTAGCGGGGATTAATGAGCAGTTCTTC.

The V and J genes are TRBV4-3 and TRBJ1-1; D is unclear. Trimming left V 0 bases short and J 1 base short, with 3 bases between. CDR1 and CDR2 from the germline V gene are LGHNA and YSLEER. The CDR3 has 13 residues. CDR3 nucleotide sequence: TGCGCCAGCAGCCAAGAGGCGAACACTGAAGCTTTCTTT. Translation gives CASSQEANTEAFF.

This clone was recorded a few times. V gene TRBV2 combines with J gene TRBJ1-2, with 11 bases matching TRBD1. CDR1 is SNHLY and CDR2 is FYNNEI in the germline V gene. The CDR3 is 15 amino acids. Germline trimming cut 6 bases from V and 4 bases from J; bases unmatched to any gene: 7. CDR3: CASSLGTGGSYGYTF. DNA for the CDR3: TGTGCCAGCAGCCTGGGGACAGGGGGTAGCTATGGCTACACCTTC.

The chain couples TRBV6-1 to TRBJ1-1; 10 nucleotides line up with TRBD1. This CDR3 region has 14 residues. V trimming: 5 bases; J trimming: 6 bases; junction bases outside the gene matches: 6. Germline assignment: CDR1 MNHNS and CDR2 SASEGT. The CDR3 loop reads CASSMGQGWPEAFF. The CDR3 DNA reads TGTGCCAGCAGTATGGGACAGGGGTGGCCTGAAGCTTTCTTT.

Notes on this clone: Other DNA sequences in the sample encode the same CDR3. The chain joins TRBV4-3 to TRBJ1-4; 8 bases align to TRBD1. The V and J ends lost 1 base and 8 bases, in that order; junction bases with no gene match: 3. CDR1 is LGHNA, CDR2 YSLEER, per germline. The CDR3 has 14 amino acids. For the CDR3, the DNA is TGCGCCAGCAGCCAAGGACAGGGGAGGGAAAAACTGTTTTTT. Protein product: CASSQGQGREKLFF.

This clone showed up just once. The chain has TRBV11-3 and TRBJ2-3, with 7 nucleotides matching TRBD1. Germline lookup yields CDR1 SGHNT and CDR2 YENEEA. The CDR3 is 20 residues long. J gave up 3 bases and V 3 bases, and 21 bases lay outside the gene matches. CDR3 protein: CASSFPPPPYRGEGTDTQYF. The CDR3 DNA sequence: TGTGCCAGCAGCTTCCCTCCCCCACCTTACAGGGGAGAGGGTACAGATACGCAGTATTTT. The entire variable domain, with the rest obtained from reference TRBV11-3 and TRBJ2-3, is as follows: EAGVVQSPRYKIIEKKQPVAFWCNPISGHNTLYWYLQNLGQGPELLIRYENEEAVDDSQLPKDRFSAERLKGVDSTLKIQPAELGDSAVYLCASSFPPPPYRGEGTDTQYFGPGTRLTVL.

This chain connects TRBV5-1 to TRBJ2-3, with a tentative D call TRBD1 (5 bases). Germline V gives CDR1 SGHRS, CDR2 YFSETQ. The CDR3 runs to 15 residues. Deletions cut 2 bases from V and 0 bases from J, with 10 bases between. The CDR3: CASSLAQASTDTQYF. The CDR3 DNA follows: TGCGCCAGCAGCTTAGCACAGGCGAGCACAGATACGCAGTATTTT.

The gene calls are TRBV10-3 and TRBJ2-7; maybe TRBD1 (6 bases). The germline V gene has CDR1 ENHRY and CDR2 SYGVKD. Trimming stripped 0 bases from V and 9 bases from J, with 12 bases between. There are 13 residues in the CDR3. The CDR3 region is CAISESQGPSQYF. In nucleotides, the CDR3 is TGTGCCATCAGTGAGTCGCAGGGGCCCTCGCAGTACTTC.

This chain connects TRBV7-2 to TRBJ2-3; TRBD2 matches at 7 bases. Germline values: CDR1 SGHTA, CDR2 FQGNSA. This CDR3 region has 15 residues. The J segment lost 10 bases and the V segment lost 5 bases, leaving 15 bases of the junction unmatched. CDR3 protein: CASSPTDLAALSQYF. CDR3 sequence (DNA): TGTGCCAGCAGCCCAACCGATCTAGCGGCCCTATCGCAGTATTTT. Filled out from reference TRBV7-2 and TRBJ2-3, the complete variable domain reads GAGVSQSPSNKVTEKGKDVELRCDPISGHTALYWYRQSLGQGLEFLIYFQGNSAPDKSGLPSDRFSAERTGGSVSTLTIQRTQQEDSAVYLCASSPTDLAALSQYFGPGTRLTVL.

This chain links TRBV11-2 with TRBJ1-2; a weak D match, TRBD1 (6 bases). The CDR3 runs to 14 residues. Germline CDR1 is SGHAT and CDR2 is FQNNGV. Trimming removed 2 bases at V and 8 bases at J, with 15 bases between. This CDR3 is CASSLLAGDYGYTF. In nucleotides, the CDR3 is TGTGCCAGCAGCTTATTGGCAGGGGATTACGGCTACACCTTC.

The chain carries TRBV19 and TRBJ1-1; no firm D call. This CDR3 comprises 14 residues. The V gene's germline CDR1 is LNHDA and CDR2 SQIVND (reference sequence). Trimming left V 5 bases short and J 4 bases short, with 14 bases between. The CDR3 reads CASSPRAGGTEAFF. The CDR3, as DNA: TGTGCCAGTAGTCCCCGGGCGGGCGGCACTGAAGCTTTCTTT.

As concerns this clone: Other DNA sequences in the same sample also yield this CDR3. The chain joins TRBV5-1 to TRBJ2-2, with 8 positions matching TRBD1. The CDR3 is 15 amino acids. Germline CDR1 SGHRS, CDR2 YFSETQ. J lost 2 bases, V lost 0 bases, and 0 bases had no gene match. CDR3 region: CASSLAGGNTGELFF. In DNA, the CDR3 is TGCGCCAGCAGCTTGGCAGGGGGCAACACCGGGGAGCTGTTTTTT. The whole variable domain, filled in from reference TRBV5-1 and TRBJ2-2, reads KAGVTQTPRYLIKTRGQQVTLSCSPISGHRSVSWYQQTPGQGLQFLFEYFSETQRNKGNFPGRFSGRQFSNSRSEMNVSTLELGDSALYLCASSLAGGNTGELFFGEGSRLTVL.

V usage is TRBV6-1 and J usage is TRBJ2-4, with TRBD1 matching 8 bases. The junction had 7 bases not matched to a gene; V was cut back by 6 bases and J by 9 bases. This CDR3 region has 13 residues. Looked up from germline, CDR1 is MNHNS and CDR2 is SASEGT. The DNA for the CDR3 is TGTGCCAGCAGACGGACAGGGTCTGGCATTCAGTACTTC. Its translation is CASRRTGSGIQYF.